This T cell receptor (beta chain) was recorded in a study of vaccination and CD4 T cells after COVID-19. Treatment of the sample: roughly ten-day PBMC culture with coronavirus spike peptide pools or control peptides (ViraFEST assay). Peptide-pool expansion of antigen-specific T cells preceded TCR sequencing in ViraFEST. The assay that was used to sequence DNA from cultured CD4+ T cells was the Oncomine TCR Beta short-read assay. TCRdb passed the PCR reads through MiXCR, listing each CDR3 protein once. The data contain under 25,000 distinct CDR3 sequences, about three quarters of them singletons. Regarding this clonotype: Antigen specificity is unknown.

Germline lookup yields CDR1 DFQATT and CDR2 SNEGSKA (reference sequence). The V and J ends lost 1 base and 6 bases respectively, with 20 bases between them. The CDR3 contains 16 residues. The receptor was derived from a human donor who received a COVID-19 vaccine. Sample: CD4+ T cells from blood, cultured in vitro, taken after SARS-CoV-2 vaccination. This sequence joins TRBV20-1 and TRBJ2-3; no clear D gene. The CDR3 nucleotides are TGCAGTGCTAGAGGAAGGAAAGCTGGTAATCGGGATACGCAGTATTTT. Translating it yields CSARGRKAGNRDTQYF.